The rows below give T cell receptor beta chains drawn from one sample of a study of blood T cell repertoires in COVID-19. Method: immunoSEQ multiplex PCR; TCRdb's copy keeps in-frame clones and lacks some. The sample holds 250,000 to 300,000 clones; roughly 90% are singletons and the top ten take 10% to 15%. The sample comprised peripheral blood. The receptors originated from a woman in her sixties or seventies with COVID-19, enrolled during active disease. Both conserved end residues are part of each CDR3. Fields, in order: V gene, clone size, J gene, D gene, CDR3 protein, CDR3 DNA. A D gene is named only where the DNA matches it firmly. Expanded clones get a size class; other rows say once, few or many, or leave the size out.

>TRBV27|.|TRBJ1-6|.
CASSLWSANSPLHF
TGTGCCAGCAGTTTATGGTCAGCGAATTCACCCCTCCACTTT
>TRBV6-6|.|TRBJ1-3|.
CASSLPTGSGNTIYF
TGTGCCAGCAGTTTACCCACAGGGTCGGGAAACACCATATATTTT
>TRBV7-9|.|TRBJ2-3|.
CASSYSVPSTDTQYF
TGTGCCAGCAGCTACAGTGTCCCTAGCACAGATACGCAGTATTTT
>TRBV5-4|.|TRBJ2-6|.
CASTVDTISGANVLTF
TGTGCCAGCACCGTGGACACAATCTCTGGGGCCAACGTCCTGACTTTC
>TRBV24-1|.|TRBJ1-4|.
CATSDFEGTREKLFF
TGTGCCACCAGTGATTTCGAGGGTACGCGAGAAAAACTGTTTTTT
>TRBV27|.|TRBJ2-7|TRBD2
CASSWSYLAGDYEQYF
TGTGCCAGCAGTTGGTCTTACTTAGCGGGGGACTACGAGCAGTACTTC
>TRBV7-7|.|TRBJ2-5|.
CASSSRQGRGGETQYF
TGTGCCAGCAGCTCCAGACAGGGAAGAGGAGGGGAGACCCAGTACTTC
>TRBV11-2|.|TRBJ2-3|.
CASSLDLSDTQYF
TGTGCCAGCAGCTTAGATCTGTCAGATACGCAGTATTTT
>TRBV7-9|.|TRBJ2-5|TRBD2
CASSLSGGAETQYF
TGTGCCAGCAGCTTAAGCGGGGGGGCAGAGACCCAGTACTTC
>TRBV30|once|TRBJ1-4|TRBD1
CAWSKDRAEKLFF
TGTGCCTGGAGTAAGGACAGGGCTGAAAAACTGTTTTTT
>TRBV28|.|TRBJ2-1|.
CASSSGWSFHEQFF
TGTGCCAGCAGTTCCGGGTGGTCTTTCCATGAGCAGTTCTTC
>TRBV12-3/TRBV12-4|.|TRBJ1-2|.
CASRLQEPYGYTF
TGTGCCAGCAGGCTTCAGGAACCCTATGGCTACACCTTC
>TRBV18|.|TRBJ1-5|.
CASSPARRGDNQPQHF
TGTGCCAGCTCACCCGCTCGGCGCGGAGACAATCAGCCCCAGCATTTT
>TRBV19|.|TRBJ1-5|.
CASSIQAGVPRPQHF
TGTGCCAGTAGTATTCAGGCAGGGGTTCCACGGCCCCAGCATTTT
>TRBV13|once|TRBJ2-3|TRBD2
CASSPVLAGNNTQYF
TGTGCCAGCAGCCCAGTTCTAGCGGGGAATAATACGCAGTATTTT
>TRBV5-4|.|TRBJ2-2|TRBD1
CASSLKAQGETGELFF
TGTGCCAGCAGCTTGAAGGCCCAGGGGGAAACCGGGGAGCTGTTTTTT
>TRBV20-1|few|TRBJ1-4|.
CSASSAGVPPNEKLFF
TGCAGTGCTAGTTCGGCGGGGGTCCCCCCTAATGAAAAACTGTTTTTT
>TRBV5-1|.|TRBJ2-2|.
CASSLDSNTGELFF
TGCGCCAGCAGCTTGGACAGCAACACCGGGGAGCTGTTTTTT
>TRBV5-1|.|TRBJ2-1|TRBD1
CASSWDRANNEQFF
TGCGCCAGCAGCTGGGACAGGGCCAACAATGAGCAGTTCTTC
>TRBV7-8|.|TRBJ1-5|.
CASTPRDSNQPQHF
TGTGCCAGCACCCCCCGGGACTCCAATCAGCCCCAGCATTTT
>TRBV4-3|.|TRBJ2-7|.
CASSQERLGAYEQYF
TGCGCCAGCAGCCAAGAACGACTAGGGGCCTACGAGCAGTACTTC
>TRBV7-2|.|TRBJ2-2|TRBD1
CASSSGQSATGELFF
TGTGCCAGCAGCTCGGGACAGTCGGCTACCGGGGAGCTGTTTTTT
>TRBV19|once|TRBJ1-3|TRBD1
CASAPRGQAGNTIYF
TGTGCCAGTGCTCCCAGGGGACAGGCTGGAAACACCATATATTTT
>TRBV27|.|TRBJ2-7|TRBD2
CASSWTSGGRYEQYF
TGTGCCAGCAGTTGGACCAGCGGGGGGAGGTACGAGCAGTACTTC
>TRBV4-1|.|TRBJ2-3|TRBD2
CASSQTLAGGMVTDTQYF
TGCGCCAGCAGCCAAACCCTAGCGGGGGGGATGGTCACAGATACGCAGTATTTT
>TRBV7-6|.|TRBJ1-3|TRBD1
CASSPGQGAGNTIYF
TGTGCCAGCAGCCCAGGACAGGGGGCAGGAAACACCATATATTTT
>TRBV18|.|TRBJ2-1|TRBD2
CASSPPGLAGGNEQFF
TGTGCCAGCTCACCTCCCGGACTAGCGGGGGGCAATGAGCAGTTCTTC
>TRBV15|.|TRBJ2-7|TRBD1
CATSLQQGAREQYF
TGTGCCACCAGCTTGCAACAGGGGGCGAGGGAGCAGTACTTC
>TRBV29-1|.|TRBJ1-2|.
CSAQESGYTF
TGCAGCGCCCAAGAGAGTGGCTACACCTTC
>TRBV3-1/TRBV3-2|.|TRBJ1-4|TRBD1
CASSDRDDEKLFF
TGTGCCAGCAGCGACAGGGATGATGAAAAACTGTTTTTT
>TRBV30|.|TRBJ2-2|TRBD2
CAWIGSGGVGELFF
TGTGCCTGGATAGGGAGCGGGGGCGTCGGGGAGCTGTTTTTT
>TRBV19|.|TRBJ2-7|.
CASSLRGRGYEQYF
TGTGCCAGTAGTCTCCGGGGCAGGGGCTACGAGCAGTACTTC
>TRBV19|.|TRBJ1-2|TRBD1
CASSRDRGNYGYTF
TGTGCCAGTAGTAGGGACAGGGGGAACTATGGCTACACCTTC
>TRBV9|.|TRBJ2-3|.
CASSVWDIITDTQYF
TGTGCCAGCAGCGTATGGGACATTATCACAGATACGCAGTATTTT
>TRBV24-1|.|TRBJ2-1|.
CATSDYPRDEQFF
TGTGCCACCAGTGATTATCCGAGGGATGAGCAGTTCTTC
>TRBV27|.|TRBJ1-3|TRBD1
CASSLNGRGPGNTIYF
TGTGCCAGCAGTTTGAATGGCAGGGGGCCTGGAAACACCATATATTTT
>TRBV7-9|.|TRBJ1-2|TRBD1
CASSPGTGAGYTF
TGTGCCAGCAGCCCCGGGACAGGGGCTGGCTACACCTTC
>TRBV7-2|.|TRBJ1-1|.
CASSGRGGWSEAFF
TGTGCCAGCAGCGGACGGGGGGGTTGGTCTGAAGCTTTCTTT
>TRBV28|.|TRBJ1-2|.
CASQGPGSYGYTF
TGTGCCAGTCAAGGTCCCGGGAGTTATGGCTACACCTTC
>TRBV3-1/TRBV3-2|.|TRBJ2-7|.
CASSPGGAVYEQYF
TGTGCCAGCAGCCCAGGAGGTGCCGTCTACGAGCAGTACTTC
>TRBV7-2|.|TRBJ2-7|TRBD2
CASSLNMLASGGYEQYF
TGTGCCAGCAGCTTAAATATGCTAGCTAGCGGGGGGTACGAGCAGTACTTC
>TRBV2|.|TRBJ1-1|.
CASSVAGGPPEAFF
TGTGCCAGCAGTGTTGCGGGGGGCCCCCCTGAAGCTTTCTTT
>TRBV5-1|once|TRBJ1-2|.
CASSLEAAGPNYGYTF
TGCGCCAGCAGCTTGGAGGCAGCAGGCCCTAACTATGGCTACACCTTC
>TRBV2|.|TRBJ1-1|TRBD1
CASASLGQVNTEAFF
TGTGCCAGCGCGAGCCTTGGACAGGTTAACACTGAAGCTTTCTTT
>TRBV9|.|TRBJ1-1|.
CASSGSSGQYTEAFF
TGTGCCAGCAGCGGTTCTTCGGGACAATACACTGAAGCTTTCTTT
>TRBV27|.|TRBJ1-5|.
CASSFLTPGSNQPQHF
TGTGCCAGCAGTTTCTTAACTCCGGGGAGCAATCAGCCCCAGCATTTT
>TRBV24-1|.|TRBJ1-5|TRBD1
CATSDLRWTGRNQPQHF
TGTGCCACCAGTGATCTCCGCTGGACAGGGCGAAATCAGCCCCAGCATTTT